Presented here are 3 T cell receptor beta chains from one specimen sequenced in a study of cytomegalovirus exposure and HLA in healthy donors. 13 Jbeta primers and 60 Vbeta primers were used for the PCR. Using immunoSEQ multiplex PCR, the repertoire was profiled, and TCRdb retains in-frame clones only, with some absent. The sample holds 90,000 or so clones, approximately 71% seen once. Sequencing input: PBMCs. These receptor sequences come from a woman aged 18-29 years in good health and CMV-seropositive.

CDR3 in amino acids: CASSSPGVNDGYTF. CDR3 DNA: TGTGCCAGCAGCTCTCCAGGGGTAAATGATGGCTACACCTTC. The gene calls are TRBV7-2 and TRBJ1-2; possibly TRBD1 for D (6 bases). Germline V gene sequence: CDR1 SGHTA, CDR2 FQGNSA. This CDR3 comprises 14 residues. Trimming left V 4 bases short and J 6 bases short, with 15 bases between.

The V call is TRBV4-3, the J call TRBJ1-5, with D possibly being TRBD1 (5 bases). This CDR3 has 16 residues. The ends were cut back, 0 bases at V and 0 bases at J, with 9 bases in the middle. Per the germline V gene, CDR1 is LGHNA and CDR2 is YSLEER. CDR3 protein: CASSQEAGGSNQPQHF. The CDR3 DNA reads TGCGCCAGCAGCCAAGAGGCGGGGGGTAGCAATCAGCCCCAGCATTTT.

This sequence joins TRBV5-7 and TRBJ2-7; TRBD1 matches at 11 bases. TRBV5-7 counts as an open reading frame of uncertain function. Trimming removed 4 bases from V and 1 base from J; junction bases left unmatched: 10. The CDR3 sequence is 17 residues long. The CDR3 here is CASSLGQGEVFSYEQYF. The CDR3 nucleotides read TGTGCCAGCAGCCTGGGACAGGGGGAGGTATTTTCCTACGAGCAGTACTTC.